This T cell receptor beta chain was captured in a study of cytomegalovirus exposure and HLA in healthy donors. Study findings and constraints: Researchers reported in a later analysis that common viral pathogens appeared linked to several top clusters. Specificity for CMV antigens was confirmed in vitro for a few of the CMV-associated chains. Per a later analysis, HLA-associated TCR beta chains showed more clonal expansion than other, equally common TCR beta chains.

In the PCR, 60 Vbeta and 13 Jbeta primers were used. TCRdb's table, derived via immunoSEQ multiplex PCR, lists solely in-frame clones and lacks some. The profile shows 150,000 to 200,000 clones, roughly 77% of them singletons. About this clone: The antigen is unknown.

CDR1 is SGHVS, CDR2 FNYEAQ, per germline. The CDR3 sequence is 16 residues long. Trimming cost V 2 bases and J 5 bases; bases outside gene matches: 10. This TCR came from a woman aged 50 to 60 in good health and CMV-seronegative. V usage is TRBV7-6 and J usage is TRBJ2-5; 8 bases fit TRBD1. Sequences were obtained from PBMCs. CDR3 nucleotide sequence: TGTGCCAGCAGCTTAACGGCAGGGGGCCTCACCGAGACCCAGTACTTC. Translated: CASSLTAGGLTETQYF.